This T cell receptor (beta chain) was sequenced in a study of a mutant IDH1 vaccine in newly diagnosed glioma. Overall study context: Patients previously underwent radiotherapy, temozolomide, or both, and most underwent both.

The CDR3 has 12 residues. Trimming cost V 5 bases and J 8 bases, with 9 bases left between them. The germline V gene has CDR1 SEHNR and CDR2 FQNEAQ (reference sequence). By share, this clone ranks as medium-sized. What it binds is not known. This sample includes further DNA sequences coding for the same CDR3. The study's findings and limits: Altogether, almost 95% of patients exhibited vaccine-induced immune responses.

Time point defined: week 5, during vaccination. One vaccine dose held 300 ug of mutant IDH1 20-mer peptide and came with topical imiquimod. Data came from immunoSEQ multiplex PCR; TCRdb stores just in-frame clones and leaves some out. The repertoire holds about 59,000 clones, with around 89% as singletons. The sequence was obtained from a woman aged 35 to 49 with glioma. The V call is TRBV7-9, the J call TRBJ1-4, with D perhaps matching TRBD1 (5 bases). This specimen consisted of PBMCs, obtained from a glioma patient whose treatment included an IDH1 peptide vaccine. The CDR3 sequence is CASSSREEKLFF. For the CDR3, the DNA is TGTGCCAGCAGCAGCAGGGAGGAAAAACTGTTTTTT.